This T cell receptor (beta chain) was sequenced during a study of blood T cell repertoires in COVID-19. Study background: Acute-phase and convalescent COVID-19 samples originated in the United States, Italy and Spain. PBMCs, B-cell-depleted T cells, or T cells provided the cDNA or gDNA that made up the material.

Trimming at V came to 5 bases and at J to 5 bases, leaving 4 bases not matched to a gene. The CDR3 runs 14 residues. Germline V lookup: CDR1 KGHDR, CDR2 SFDVKD. In the authors' workflow: Reference gene primers were amplified, and this amplification served to estimate nucleated cell counts. The table came from immunoSEQ multiplex PCR; TCRdb's copy has only in-frame clones and leaves some out. The D gene and trimming were derived from the DNA, and the V and J assignments and clone size from that table. The data hold 150,000 to 200,000 clones, with 65% to 85% observed a single time. The clonotype originates from a woman aged 25 to 39 with acute or convalescent COVID-19. The sequenced sample consisted of peripheral blood. V and J are TRBV24-1 and TRBJ2-5; 10 bases line up with TRBD2. This CDR3 is CATSVAGGRETQYF. DNA for the CDR3: TGTGCCACCAGTGTAGCGGGGGGCAGGGAGACCCAGTACTTC.